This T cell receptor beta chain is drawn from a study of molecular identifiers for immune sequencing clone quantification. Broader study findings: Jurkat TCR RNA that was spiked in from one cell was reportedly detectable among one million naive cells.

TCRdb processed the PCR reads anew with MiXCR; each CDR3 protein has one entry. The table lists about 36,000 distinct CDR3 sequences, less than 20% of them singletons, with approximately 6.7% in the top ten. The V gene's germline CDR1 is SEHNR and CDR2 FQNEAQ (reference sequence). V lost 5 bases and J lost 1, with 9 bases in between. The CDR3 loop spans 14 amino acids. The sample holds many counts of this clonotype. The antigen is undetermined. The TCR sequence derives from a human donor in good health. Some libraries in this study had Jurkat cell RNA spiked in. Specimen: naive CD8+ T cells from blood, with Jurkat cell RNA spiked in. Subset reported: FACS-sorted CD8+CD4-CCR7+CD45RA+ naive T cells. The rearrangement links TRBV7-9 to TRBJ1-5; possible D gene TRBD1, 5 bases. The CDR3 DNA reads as TGTGCCAGCAGCCCGGGGGGGAGCAATCAGCCCCAGCATTTT. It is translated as CASSPGGSNQPQHF.